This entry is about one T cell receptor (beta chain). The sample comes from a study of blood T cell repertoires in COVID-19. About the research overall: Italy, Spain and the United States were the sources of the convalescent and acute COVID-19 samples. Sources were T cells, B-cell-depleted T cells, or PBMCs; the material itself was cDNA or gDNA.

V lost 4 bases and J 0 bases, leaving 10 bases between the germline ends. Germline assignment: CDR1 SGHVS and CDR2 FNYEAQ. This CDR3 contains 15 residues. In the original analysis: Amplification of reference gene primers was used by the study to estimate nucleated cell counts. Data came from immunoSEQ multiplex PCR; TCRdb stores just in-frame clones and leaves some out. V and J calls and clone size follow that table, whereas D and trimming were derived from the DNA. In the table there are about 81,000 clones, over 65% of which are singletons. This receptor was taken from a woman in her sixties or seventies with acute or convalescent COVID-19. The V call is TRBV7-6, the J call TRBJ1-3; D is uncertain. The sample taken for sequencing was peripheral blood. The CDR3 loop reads CASSWLGGSGNTIYF. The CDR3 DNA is TGTGCCAGCAGCTGGCTCGGCGGCTCTGGAAACACCATATATTTT.